The T cell receptor beta chain under discussion was sequenced for a study of OX40 agonist ivuxolimab in advanced cancers. Broader study findings: Some of the nonresponding patients also showed low levels of normalized T-cell clonal expansion.

Only in-frame clones appear in the TCRdb table, and some are missing; sequencing was by immunoSEQ multiplex PCR. The sample has tens of thousands of clones; around 90% are singletons. Any history of autoimmune disease or systemic immunosuppression disqualified patients. This CDR3 is 20 amino acids long. Comment on this clone: The antigen is not known.

The sequence derives from an adult with an advanced solid tumor such as melanoma, head and neck, liver or kidney cancer. The V and J genes are TRBV12-2 and TRBJ1-3; the DNA was not used to check the table's D call, TRBD1. TRBV12-2 is assigned pseudogene status. Source: CD4+ or CD8+ T cells sorted from blood, taken in a trial of the OX40 agonist ivuxolimab. CDR3 sequence: CASRVFSRDSVPLSGNTIYF. DNA for the CDR3: TGTGCAAGTCGCGTATTCTCCCGGGACAGTGTCCCTCTCTCTGGAAACACCATATATTTT.